A selection of T cell receptor beta chains follows, all from one sample in a study of T-cell memory formation after mild COVID-19. TCRdb passed the 5' RACE reads through MiXCR, listing each CDR3 protein once. The table has approximately 210,000 distinct CDR3 sequences, about 16% seen once. The specimen was PBMCs or a T cell subset sorted from them (not recorded which). These receptors were obtained from an adult woman who had mild COVID-19 (a few samples of this study predate the infection). Cell type and time point are not known. CDR3s include the opening cysteine and the closing phenylalanine or tryptophan. The D gene is left open where the match is weak. Size is stated for part of the rows, as once, few or many counts, or as a class when the clone is expanded.

>TRBJ2-7|15|NA|few|TRBV6-1
TGTGCCAGCAGTGAAGGGGGGAGTGTCGCCTACGAGCAGTACTTC
CASSEGGSVAYEQYF
>TRBJ1-6|15|NA|few|TRBV7-6
TGTGCCAGCAGCCTACAGAGCTCCTATAATTCACCCCTCCACTTT
CASSLQSSYNSPLHF
>TRBJ1-1|15|NA|few|TRBV4-3
TGCGCCAGCAGCCAAGAGGGACTGATCAACACTGAAGCTTTCTTT
CASSQEGLINTEAFF
>TRBJ2-5|15|NA|NA|TRBV27
TGTGCCAGCAGGACCCTTTCGGCCCCCATCCAGACCCAGTACTTC
CASRTLSAPIQTQYF
>TRBJ1-5|15|NA|few|TRBV27
TGTGCCAGCAGTCGTAAGGGGCTTCCTAATCAGCCCCAGCATTTT
CASSRKGLPNQPQHF
>TRBJ1-4|16|NA|NA|TRBV4-3
TGCGCCAGCAGCGCCGAATGGGGCAGGTTGAATGAAAAACTGTTTTTT
CASSAEWGRLNEKLFF
>TRBJ2-3|19|TRBD2|NA|TRBV9
TGTGCCAGCAGCGCCCCTAGCGGGGGGCCTGAATCAAGCACAGATACGCAGTATTTT
CASSAPSGGPESSTDTQYF
>TRBJ2-1|13|NA|NA|TRBV12-3/TRBV12-4
TGTGCCACCAAGCCCCCCTCAGCGAATGAGCAGTTCTTC
CATKPPSANEQFF
>TRBJ1-1|13|NA|few|TRBV7-2
TGTGCCAGCAGCTTCGGTCTTACCACTGAAGCTTTCTTT
CASSFGLTTEAFF
>TRBJ1-1|14|NA|NA|TRBV11-2
TGTGCCAGCAGCTTTACCCAGGGACCATCTGAAGCTTTCTTT
CASSFTQGPSEAFF
>TRBJ2-7|14|NA|few|TRBV11-2
TGTGCCAGCAGCTCAGAAATTGGCGGAAGCGAGCAGTACTTC
CASSSEIGGSEQYF
>TRBJ2-1|13|NA|NA|TRBV5-1
TGCGCCAGCAGCTTGGGACCCACGGGCGAGCAGTTCTTC
CASSLGPTGEQFF
>TRBJ2-2|13|NA|few|TRBV19
TGTGCCAGTAGTGTTACAGGGTTCGGGGAGCTGTTTTTT
CASSVTGFGELFF
>TRBJ1-2|15|NA|NA|TRBV5-1
TGCGCCAGCAGCCCTTCTACAGGGACTAACTATGGCTACACCTTC
CASSPSTGTNYGYTF
>TRBJ2-2|16|NA|NA|TRBV24-1
TGTGCCACCGGGCGACCGGGGTCCCCAGCCACCGGGGAGCTGTTTTTT
CATGRPGSPATGELFF
>TRBJ2-2|14|NA|NA|TRBV27
TGTGCCAGCAGACCCGACACTAACACCGGGGAGCTGTTTTTT
CASRPDTNTGELFF